The source of this TCR beta chain is a study of lymphopenia after photon versus proton radiotherapy. Study results and limitations: Relative stability marked proton patients; photon patients lost diversity and naive cells.

Trimming shortened V by 3 bases and J by 5 bases, and 16 bases separated the two germline ends. The CDR3 sequence is 15 residues long. CDR1 and CDR2 (germline): SEHNR, FQNEAQ (reference sequence). Assay: immunoSEQ multiplex PCR; the TCRdb copy retains only in-frame clones and omits some. The data show more than 25,000 clones, approximately 90% seen once. This clone was picked up one time. Its antigen is unidentified. The clonotype originates from a man in his fifties with gastric cancer. V usage is TRBV7-9 and J usage is TRBJ2-5; possible D gene TRBD1, 6 bases. The source was peripheral blood, collected from a patient treated with photon-based radiotherapy. CDR3 nucleotide sequence: TGTGCCAGCAGCTTGAAGACAGGTGGGACGGAGACCCAGTACTTC. This translates into CASSLKTGGTETQYF.